Included here is one T cell receptor (beta chain) sequence, with context. Isolated RNA was reverse transcribed in full, so expressed TCRB transcripts were sequenced. Deep immunoSEQ sequencing covered naive, central memory and regulatory T cell samples. Clones were sequenced by immunoSEQ multiplex PCR, and TCRdb holds only the in-frame ones, with some missing. The sample shows around 500,000 clones, approximately 31% of them seen only once. This sample was included in a study of beta chain features in type 1 diabetes. The V end was cut by 6 bases, the J end by 4 bases, with 8 bases between. The germline gives CDR1 MGHDK, CDR2 SYGVNS. The CDR3 is 12 residues long.

The TCR comes from a man aged 18 to 35 in good health. This rearrangement joins TRBV25-1 to TRBJ2-3, with a weak D call TRBD1 (5 bases). Sequenced input: naive CD4+ T cells from blood. The DNA of the CDR3 is TGTGCCAGCAGCTCAGGGCCAGATACGCAGTATTTT. Translating it yields CASSSGPDTQYF. Using reference TRBV25-1 and TRBJ2-3 for the parts outside the CDR3, the full variable domain is EADIYQTPRYLVIGTGKKITLECSQTMGHDKMYWYQQDPGMELHLIHYSYGVNSTEKGDLSSESTVSRIRTEHFPLTLESARPSHTSQYLCASSSGPDTQYFGPGTRLTVL.